This T cell receptor beta chain was documented in a study of early T cells in non-severe SARS-CoV-2 infection. Study context: Unsorted whole blood bulk RNA was sequenced, with unpaired chains.

To note about this clonotype: Its target is unknown.

Individual cDNA molecules received unique molecular identifiers. TCRdb itself ran the 5' RACE reads through MiXCR, one entry per CDR3 protein. The sample includes tens of thousands of distinct CDR3 sequences, 3.5% to 5% seen only once; the top ten take less than 8.5%. The length of the CDR3 is 14 residues. Trimming removed 6 bases from V and 3 bases from J, with 15 bases in between. General observations from the study: VDJdb matching skewed toward anti-spike CD8 responses, missing private and CD4 specificities.

This receptor was taken from an adult who was a healthcare worker with PCR-confirmed SARS-CoV-2 infection or an uninfected control (not recorded which). This chain uses TRBV12-3 or TRBV12-4 with TRBJ2-7; weak D call: TRBD1 (5 bases). The specimen sequenced was whole blood. This CDR3 is CASSRGHSIYEQYF. The CDR3, as DNA: TGTGCCAGCAGCCGAGGACACAGCATCTACGAGCAGTACTTC.